This T cell receptor beta chain comes out of a study of low-dose radiotherapy and immunotherapy resistance in tumors. Study-wide background: Participants were given intravenous cyclophosphamide 200 mg/m2 every two weeks, one day before radiation and immunotherapy.

There are 15 residues in the CDR3. Germline CDR1 and CDR2: SSHAT and FNYEAQ (reference sequence). Trimming took 5 bases from V and 5 from J; bases not matched to a gene: 9. cDNA synthesis used a TRAV/TRBV-specific primer set for both chains. PCR amplification of the TCRs was performed with Phusion for approximately 20 PCR cycles, and it relied on a constant-region primer together with a V-primer adapter. TCRdb used MiXCR to reprocess the reads, holding one entry per CDR3 protein. In the table there are 30,000 to 50,000 distinct CDR3 sequences, roughly 31% of which are singletons. Time point specified: before trial treatment. Donors were given nivolumab, ipilimumab, aspirin, low-dose cyclophosphamide and low-dose radiotherapy. Patients with advanced, tumor-infiltrating lymphocyte-negative solid tumors were eligible. This clonotype was seen ten or more times.

The sequence was collected from a male donor with gallbladder cancer. The chain combines TRBV7-7 with TRBJ2-1; 7 nucleotides align to TRBD1. This specimen was PBMCs, taken before treatment. The CDR3 DNA reads as TGTGCCAGCAGCAGTGGCAGGGGGATCGACAATGAGCAGTTCTTC. Amino acid sequence: CASSSGRGIDNEQFF.